This T cell receptor (beta chain) was found in a study of blood T cell repertoires in COVID-19. Study-wide background: Material from acute and convalescent COVID-19 was sourced from the United States, Italy and Spain. PBMCs, B-cell-depleted T cells, or T cells provided the cDNA or gDNA that made up the material.

Participants were aged about 18 to 100 years from around 26 US areas. In the original analysis: Estimation of nucleated cell counts was performed using reference gene primer amplification. Assay used: immunoSEQ multiplex PCR; TCRdb lists only in-frame clones, some missing. V and J calls and clone size are given by that table; D and trimming were obtained from the DNA. The data show about 410,000 clones, roughly 91% seen once. V lost 1 base and J 6 bases, leaving 13 bases between the germline ends. Germline assignment: CDR1 SGHNT and CDR2 YYREEE (reference sequence). CDR3 length: 14 residues. The sample comprised PBMCs or T cells enriched from blood (not recorded which). This TCR was recovered from a man aged 18 to 35 who had recovered from COVID-19. The chain uses TRBV5-4 and TRBJ1-2; TRBD1 might be the D (5 bases). The CDR3 DNA reads TGTGCCAGCAGCTTGCAGGGTCAGTGGAATGGCTACACCTTC. This encodes CASSLQGQWNGYTF. The variable domain in full, completed from reference TRBV5-4 and TRBJ1-2, reads ETGVTQSPTHLIKTRGQQVTLRCSSQSGHNTVSWYQQALGQGPQFIFQYYREEENGRGNFPPRFSGLQFPNYSSELNVNALELDDSALYLCASSLQGQWNGYTFGSGTRLTVV.